A single sample is the source of the 14 T cell receptor beta chains below, sequenced in a study of T cell responses to AZD1222 COVID-19 vaccine. Sequencing was performed with immunoSEQ multiplex PCR; in TCRdb, only in-frame clones are kept and a portion is missing. The sample contains about 120,000 clones, approximately 85% of which appear only once. The sample in question was peripheral blood, obtained on day 0 of MenACWY control vaccination. The receptors come from an adult in good health.

The chain uses TRBV27 and TRBJ1-2; D gene ambiguous. V was cut by 4 bases and J by 4 bases, with 13 bases left in between. CDR3 size: 14 residues. In germline, CDR1 is MNHEY, CDR2 SMNVEV (reference sequence). DNA for the CDR3: TGTGCCAGCAGTTCGGACCGGTACTTCTATGGCTACACCTTC. Its translation: CASSSDRYFYGYTF.

V usage is TRBV28 and J usage is TRBJ2-5; TRBD1 matches at 11 bases. The CDR3 totals 16 residues. V gave up 4 bases and J gave up 5 bases; unmatched junction bases: 9. Germline CDR1 MDHEN, CDR2 SYDVKM. The CDR3: CASSSPRTGGKETQYF. CDR3 nucleotides: TGTGCCAGCAGTTCCCCCCGGACAGGGGGCAAGGAGACCCAGTACTTC.

The V call is TRBV5-4, the J call TRBJ2-2; 9 positions agree with TRBD2. CDR1 SGHNT and CDR2 YYREEE come from the germline V gene (reference sequence). V shed 1 base and J 3 bases; nucleotides not matched to a gene: 10. The CDR3 has 18 residues. CDR3 nucleotide sequence: TGTGCCAGCAGCTTGTCCGCGCGGGGGGGCCTGGACACCGGGGAGCTGTTTTTT. Translating gives CASSLSARGGLDTGELFF. The full variable domain, completed using reference TRBV5-4 and TRBJ2-2, is ETGVTQSPTHLIKTRGQQVTLRCSSQSGHNTVSWYQQALGQGPQFIFQYYREEENGRGNFPPRFSGLQFPNYSSELNVNALELDDSALYLCASSLSARGGLDTGELFFGEGSRLTVL.

The chain employs TRBV11-2 and TRBJ2-3; D possibly corresponds to TRBD2 (5 bases). CDR3 length: 15 amino acids. Trimming removed 3 bases at V and 0 bases at J, with 10 bases between. CDR1 is SGHAT, CDR2 FQNNGV, per germline. The CDR3 region has the DNA TGTGCCAGCAGCTTCCAGCGGAAAAGCACAGATACGCAGTATTTT. Translating gives CASSFQRKSTDTQYF.

This chain links TRBV2 with TRBJ1-3; the D is unclear. The V end lost 1 base, the J end lost 3 bases, and 10 bases lay between the germline ends. This CDR3 is 15 amino acids long. Germline values: CDR1 SNHLY, CDR2 FYNNEI. CDR3 sequence reads: CASSEGRQSGNTIYF. The DNA of the CDR3 is TGTGCCAGCAGTGAAGGGCGGCAGAGTGGAAACACCATATATTTT.

The rearrangement links TRBV3-1 (or the pseudogene TRBV3-2) to TRBJ1-6; TRBD1 aligns across 7 bases. The V gene end was trimmed by 1 base and the J gene end by 7 bases; junction bases not matched to a gene: 7. The CDR3 is 16 residues long. CDR1 LGHDT and CDR2 YNNKEL come from the germline V gene (reference sequence). This chain's CDR3 is CASSQVTGQPNSPLHF. The CDR3 bases are TGTGCCAGCAGCCAAGTCACGGGACAGCCCAATTCACCCCTCCACTTT.

This chain joins TRBV7-2 and TRBJ2-3; 9 bases map to TRBD2. CDR1 and CDR2 from the germline V gene are SGHTA and FQGNSA. The ends lost 1 base at V and 1 base at J; junction bases unmatched: 0. This CDR3 is built from 15 residues. The CDR3 DNA reads TGTGCCAGCAGCTTAGTAGCGGGGGGCACAGATACGCAGTATTTT. This codes for CASSLVAGGTDTQYF. Using reference TRBV7-2 and TRBJ2-3 for the parts outside the CDR3, the full variable domain is GAGVSQSPSNKVTEKGKDVELRCDPISGHTALYWYRQSLGQGLEFLIYFQGNSAPDKSGLPSDRFSAERTGGSVSTLTIQRTQQEDSAVYLCASSLVAGGTDTQYFGPGTRLTVL.

The J gene is TRBJ2-3, the V gene TRBV11-3; D perhaps matches TRBD1 (5 bases). The CDR3 loop spans 15 amino acids. Germline V gives CDR1 SGHNT, CDR2 YENEEA. Deletions cut 1 base from V and 3 bases from J, with 11 bases between. CDR3 protein: CASSLGQGGTDTQYF. The CDR3, as DNA: TGTGCCAGCAGCTTAGGGCAGGGTGGAACAGATACGCAGTATTTT. The variable domain in full, completed from reference TRBV11-3 and TRBJ2-3, reads EAGVVQSPRYKIIEKKQPVAFWCNPISGHNTLYWYLQNLGQGPELLIRYENEEAVDDSQLPKDRFSAERLKGVDSTLKIQPAELGDSAVYLCASSLGQGGTDTQYFGPGTRLTVL.

The genes are TRBV4-2 and TRBJ1-1; D is uncertain. The V gene lost 4 bases and the J gene lost 7 bases, with 13 bases spanning the gap. The CDR3 consists of 13 residues. Germline V gene data show CDR1 as LGHNA and CDR2 as YNFKEQ. The CDR3 sequence: CASSPPSLVEAFF. The CDR3 bases are TGTGCCAGCAGCCCGCCCTCTCTCGTTGAAGCTTTCTTT.

This rearrangement joins TRBV10-3 to TRBJ1-2; weak D call: TRBD1 (5 bases). The germline gives CDR1 ENHRY, CDR2 SYGVKD. The CDR3 sequence is 12 residues long. V lost 11 bases to trimming and J lost 4 bases, with 14 bases between them. This CDR3 is CAALWGSYGYTF. The CDR3 DNA reads TGTGCCGCCCTCTGGGGCAGCTATGGCTACACCTTC.

The chain is built from TRBV28 and TRBJ1-3; 8 bases match TRBD1. Trimming removed 7 bases from V and 5 bases from J; junction bases left unmatched: 7. Germline V gene sequence: CDR1 MDHEN, CDR2 SYDVKM. This CDR3 is built from 14 residues. CDR3 in amino acids: CASIQDRVRNTIYF. CDR3 DNA sequence: TGTGCCAGCATCCAGGACAGGGTCAGAAACACCATATATTTT.

CDR3 amino acids: CAIQEREEKLFF. The CDR3 DNA reads as TGTGCCATTCAGGAAAGAGAAGAAAAACTGTTTTTT. The chain links TRBV28 to TRBJ1-4; D gene uncertain. From germline, CDR1 is MDHEN and CDR2 SYDVKM. The V and J ends lost 10 bases and 8 bases respectively, with 14 bases between them. CDR3 length: 12 residues.

This clone was seen a few times. For the CDR3, the DNA is TGTGCCAGCTCACCGATTCAGGGGGACTATGGCTACACCTTC. The encoded protein is CASSPIQGDYGYTF. The chain recombines TRBV18 with TRBJ1-2; the match to TRBD1 covers 7 bases. Looked up from germline, CDR1 is KGHSH and CDR2 is LQKENI. V lost 3 bases and J lost 3; bases outside the gene matches: 4. This CDR3 has 14 amino acids.

V and J are TRBV2 and TRBJ1-1; D may be TRBD1 (6 bases). Trimming took off 1 base at V and 1 base at J, with 10 bases between the two ends. CDR1 and CDR2 from the germline V gene are SNHLY and FYNNEI. The CDR3 has 15 residues. The CDR3 protein is CASSEVGRGNTEAFF. CDR3 DNA: TGTGCCAGCAGTGAAGTAGGCAGGGGGAACACTGAAGCTTTCTTT.